A selection of T cell receptor beta chains follows, all from one sample in a study of response to subunit inactivated influenza vaccine. TCRdb used MiXCR to reprocess the RT-PCR reads, holding one entry per CDR3 protein. The sample shows about 520,000 distinct CDR3 sequences, approximately 11% of them seen only once. The sample here was PBMCs from blood, taken about 40 days after vaccination. The receptors were sampled from a man aged 50 to 59 who received an inactivated influenza vaccine. Both conserved end residues are part of each CDR3. D genes are given only for firm matches. Clone size is not always given. Where it is, it says once, few, many or a class for expanded clones.

v_call	d_call	j_call	clone_size	cdr3_aa	cdr3_nt
TRBV6-5	.	TRBJ1-5	many	CASSYSLLGGHSNQPQHF	TGTGCCAGCAGTTACTCCTTACTGGGTGGCCATAGCAATCAGCCCCAGCATTTT
TRBV5-1	TRBD1	TRBJ2-5	few	CASSVTGGGQETQYF	TGCGCCAGCAGCGTGACAGGGGGAGGGCAAGAGACCCAGTACTTC
TRBV29-1	.	TRBJ1-4	.	CSVAGQYEKLFF	TGCAGCGTTGCTGGACAGTATGAAAAACTGTTTTTT
TRBV5-5	.	TRBJ1-5	.	CASKGGLGQPQHF	TGTGCCAGCAAGGGGGGGTTGGGTCAGCCCCAGCATTTT
TRBV2	.	TRBJ2-2	many	CASSAGWGSTGELFF	TGTGCCAGCAGTGCAGGGTGGGGTTCCACCGGGGAGCTGTTTTTT
TRBV7-9	.	TRBJ2-6	few	CASSLVYAGANVLTF	TGTGCCAGCAGCTTAGTTTACGCTGGGGCCAACGTCCTGACTTTC
TRBV4-1	.	TRBJ1-4	.	CASSHPGEGINEKLFF	TGCGCCAGCAGCCACCCCGGAGAGGGGATTAATGAAAAACTGTTTTTT
TRBV25-1	.	TRBJ2-1	.	CASSESGTEKQFF	TGTGCCAGCAGTGAATCGGGAACGGAAAAGCAGTTCTTC
TRBV7-6	TRBD1	TRBJ2-7	once	CASSLEARGYEQYF	TGTGCCAGCAGCTTAGAAGCCAGGGGGTACGAGCAGTACTTC
TRBV6-5	.	TRBJ2-3	few	CASSSWGNTDTQYF	TGTGCCAGCAGTTCTTGGGGGAACACAGATACGCAGTATTTT
TRBV4-2	.	TRBJ2-7	.	CASSQDRVPNYEQYF	TGTGCCAGCAGCCAAGATAGGGTCCCAAACTACGAGCAGTACTTC
TRBV7-2	.	TRBJ1-6	many	CASSWGSSYNSPLHF	TGTGCCAGCAGCTGGGGGAGCTCCTATAATTCACCCCTCCACTTT
TRBV20-1	.	TRBJ1-1	.	CSARDPRAGTEAFF	TGCAGTGCTAGAGATCCCAGGGCGGGTACTGAAGCTTTCTTT
TRBV10-3	.	TRBJ2-5	many	CAISARQYQETQYF	TGTGCCATCAGTGCTCGACAGTACCAAGAGACCCAGTACTTC
TRBV5-4	.	TRBJ2-3	.	CASSLPRTHTDTQYF	TGTGCCAGCAGCTTGCCCCGGACACACACAGATACGCAGTATTTT
TRBV7-9	.	TRBJ1-5	.	CAVEGGPGSNQPQHF	TGTGCCGTCGAGGGGGGACCGGGAAGCAATCAGCCCCAGCATTTT
TRBV5-1	TRBD2	TRBJ2-2	few	CASRQLAGVTGELFF	TGCGCCAGCAGACAACTAGCGGGGGTCACCGGGGAGCTGTTTTTT